This T cell receptor beta chain was identified during a study of shared clonotypes between healthy human individuals. The assay ran at deep level. Here immunoSEQ multiplex PCR was the method, and the copy in TCRdb shows in-frame clones only, minus some. This table holds 2 million to 3 million clones, roughly 93% found once. Sequencing used naive CD4+ T cells from PBMCs. Subset reported: CD45RA+ positively selected. The clonotype was recovered from a man younger than 30 in good health. Some clones in this sample may be carry-over from other donors' samples.

The CDR3 nucleotides are TGTGCCAGCAGCCAAGACAGGGGCGAGACCCAGTACTTC. Its protein is CASSQDRGETQYF. This chain connects TRBV7-2 to TRBJ2-5; 8 bases fit TRBD1. The CDR3 has 13 residues. V lost 5 bases to trimming and J lost 5 bases; unmatched junction nucleotides: 4. Per the germline V gene, CDR1 is SGHTA and CDR2 is FQGNSA.